This passage covers 4 T cell receptor beta chains from one sample sequenced in a study of T-cell memory formation after mild COVID-19 (dated by TCRdb to the early 2020s). Receptors were amplified or captured by 5' RACE. The sequencer was an Illumina NovaSeq 6000. TCRdb trimmed the raw reads at Q25, called clones with MiXCR and kept productive beta chains. CDR3 protein duplicates are merged, each entry listing the most common genes and DNA. This sample comprises roughly 16,000 distinct CDR3 sequences, 20% to 30% of them detected only once. The top ten constitute roughly three fifths of the sample. Sequenced material: PBMCs or a T cell subset sorted from them (not recorded which). The source of these receptors is a man between 18 and 35 years old who had mild COVID-19 (a few samples of this study predate the infection). The sample titles of this study are shuffled in the database, so cell type and time point are left out; the donor was told from shared clones.

This clonotype showed up many times. This sequence joins TRBV6-2 or TRBV6-3 and TRBJ2-5, with TRBD1 as a possible D gene (6 bases). V lost 4 bases and J lost 5, with 32 bases in between. This CDR3 has 20 amino acids. Germline V lookup: CDR1 MNHEY, CDR2 SVGEGT. Here the CDR3 reads CASSFPPGHSFLALPETQYF. In nucleotides, the CDR3 is TGTGCCAGCAGTTTTCCACCGGGACACTCGTTTTTAGCCCTCCCGGAGACCCAGTACTTC.

V gene TRBV12-3 or TRBV12-4 combines with J gene TRBJ2-4; tentatively, D is TRBD1 (5 bases). The CDR3 consists of 13 residues. V was trimmed by 2 bases and J by 7 bases, leaving 9 bases between them. The CDR3 sequence: CASSLMAGNIQYF. CDR3 in DNA: TGTGCCAGCAGTTTAATGGCAGGGAACATTCAGTACTTC.

This clonotype was observed many times. CDR3 sequence reads: CASSLVVLGQFYGYTF. Here the CDR3 DNA reads TGTGCCAGCAGCTTAGTCGTACTTGGGCAGTTCTATGGCTACACCTTC. The chain joins TRBV7-8 to TRBJ1-2; D gene uncertain. Germline assignment: CDR1 SGHVS and CDR2 FQNEAQ. The CDR3 totals 16 residues. V dropped 1 base and J dropped 4 bases, with 16 bases sitting between them. Combining the CDR3 with reference TRBV7-8 and TRBJ1-2 gives the whole variable domain GAGVSQSPRYKVAKRGQDVALRCDPISGHVSLFWYQQALGQGPEFLTYFQNEAQLDKSGLPSDRFFAERPEGSVSTLKIQRTQQEDSAVYLCASSLVVLGQFYGYTFGSGTRLTVV.

The sample holds many counts of this clonotype. The chain joins TRBV15 to TRBJ2-2; a possible D gene is TRBD1 (6 bases). Per germline, CDR1 LNHNV and CDR2 YYDKDF (reference sequence). This CDR3 is built from 15 residues. V was pared by 2 bases and J by 5 bases, with 12 bases between. The CDR3 sequence is CATSRQGSKTGELFF. The CDR3 DNA is TGTGCCACCAGCAGACAGGGGTCTAAAACCGGGGAGCTGTTTTTT. Variable domain in full (rest from reference TRBV15 and TRBJ2-2): DAMVIQNPRYQVTQFGKPVTLSCSQTLNHNVMYWYQQKSSQAPKLLFHYYDKDFNNEADTPDNFQSRRPNTSFCFLDIRSPGLGDTAMYLCATSRQGSKTGELFFGEGSRLTVL.